This T cell receptor (beta chain) was documented in a study of T-cell memory formation after mild COVID-19 (dated by TCRdb to about 2021). Turning to the overall study: TCR sequence clusters from the two donors were largely donor specific. The cohort was made up of two young adult volunteers, one female and one male, who were previously healthy. In two donors, T-cell clones that expanded and contracted after mild COVID-19 were followed by sequencing TCRalpha and TCRbeta repertoires longitudinally.

Sequencing instrument: Illumina NovaSeq 6000. TCRalpha and TCRbeta cDNA libraries were built by 5'RACE with constant-segment primers, adding sample barcodes and unique molecular identifiers. RNA was extracted from every sample with Trizol reagent. Libraries were amplified in two PCR steps, with a second sample barcode and Illumina TruSeq adapters added in the second step. The libraries were sequenced on an Illumina NovaSeq using 2 x 150 bp paired-end reads. The original methods were these. Reads were demultiplexed and collapsed into UMI-guided consensus sequences with migec v1.2.7. Using mixcr v2.1.11, UMI consensuses were aligned to TRA and TRB V and J templates and then assembled into clonotypes. Clonotypes were classified as expanded or contracted when called significant by both edgeR and NoisET, with noise models trained on biological replicates. For edgeR calls, a false discovery rate-adjusted p below 0.01 and a log2 fold-change threshold of 1 were applied. PCA with hierarchical clustering of max-normalized trajectories of the 1000 most abundant clonotypes was used as exploratory dynamics analysis. Each responding clone was given a CD4 or CD8 phenotype based on the CD4+ and CD8+ repertoires, which had been sequenced separately. TCRdb reprocessed the public reads (quality trimming at Q25 with fastp, clone calling with MiXCR) and kept in-frame beta chains. Duplicate CDR3 protein sequences are folded into a single record with the most common DNA and genes. Here the V and J calls rest on TCRdb's processing, not on the authors' analysis. For this sample there are roughly 450,000 distinct CDR3 sequences; about 20% appear just once. Roughly an eighth of the sample is held by the ten biggest clonotypes.

Findings and caveats that apply to the study as a whole: SARS-CoV-2 specificity of the second-wave clones peaking on day 37 was not confirmed. Clones contracting from day 15 to 85 had balanced CD4/CD8 phenotypes, while a second wave expanding from day 15 to 37 was biased towards CD4+. Contracting CD4+ clones were located mainly in the CM and EM memory subsets, whereas CD8+ clones were found to be enriched in EMRA. Some responding clones were found in pre-infection memory, which suggests that pre-existing cross-reactive memory T cells took part in the SARS-CoV-2 response. Only two mild cases were covered by the study, and larger cohorts that include severe cases with pre-infection samples were considered necessary.

Cut back by 10 bases and 2 bases, the V and J ends lie 15 bases apart. Reading the germline V gene gives CDR1 KGHSH and CDR2 LQKENI. The CDR3 spans 14 residues, from the cysteine through the phenylalanine. Kept here is only the CDR3 DNA, which spans 42 bases and is read in frame from base 1. Ficoll-Paque density gradient centrifugation was the method used to isolate PBMCs. As concerns this clonotype: Its antigen is still unknown. There are no base qualities to consult, and no much larger clone falls within one base.

The V and J segments used are TRBV18 and TRBJ2-4, with TRBD1 as a weak D call on 6 bases. The specimen sequenced was PBMCs or a T cell subset sorted from them (not recorded which). This TCR derives from an adult woman who had mild COVID-19 (a few samples of this study predate the infection). The sample titles of this study are shuffled in the database, so cell type and time point are left out; the donor was told from shared clones. This receptor carries the CDR3 CATLSGTTKNIQYF. The DNA sequence reads TGTGCCACCCTGTCCGGGACAACCAAAAACATTCAGTACTTC.